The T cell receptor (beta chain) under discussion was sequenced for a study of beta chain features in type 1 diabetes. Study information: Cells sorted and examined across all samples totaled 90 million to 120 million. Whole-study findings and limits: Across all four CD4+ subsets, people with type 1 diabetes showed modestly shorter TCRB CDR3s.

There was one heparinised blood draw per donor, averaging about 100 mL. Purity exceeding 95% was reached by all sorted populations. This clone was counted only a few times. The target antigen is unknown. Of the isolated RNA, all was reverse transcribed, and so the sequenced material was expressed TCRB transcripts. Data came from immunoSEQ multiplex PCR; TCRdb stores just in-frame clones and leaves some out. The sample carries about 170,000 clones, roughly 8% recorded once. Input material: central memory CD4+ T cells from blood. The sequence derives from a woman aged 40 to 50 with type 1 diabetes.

Written as DNA, the CDR3 is TGTGCCAGCAGCGCCCGGGGAGAAGCTCTGAATTCACCCCTCCACTTT. Amino acids: CASSARGEALNSPLHF. V and J are TRBV7-9 and TRBJ1-6; D is uncertain. V shed 5 bases and J shed 7 bases, with 18 bases lying between them. The germline V gene has CDR1 SEHNR and CDR2 FQNEAQ (reference sequence). The CDR3 consists of 16 residues.